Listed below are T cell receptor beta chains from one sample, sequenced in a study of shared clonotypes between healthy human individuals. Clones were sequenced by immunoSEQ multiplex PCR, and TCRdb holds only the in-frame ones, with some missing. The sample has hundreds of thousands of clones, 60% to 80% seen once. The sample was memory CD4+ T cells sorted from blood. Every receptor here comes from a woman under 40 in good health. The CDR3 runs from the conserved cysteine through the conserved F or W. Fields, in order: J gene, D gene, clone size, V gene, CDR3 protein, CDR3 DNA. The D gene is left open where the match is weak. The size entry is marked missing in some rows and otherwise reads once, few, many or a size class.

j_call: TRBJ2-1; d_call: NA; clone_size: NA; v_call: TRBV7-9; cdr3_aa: CASSLADNEQFF; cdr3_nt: TGTGCCAGCAGCTTAGCGGACAATGAGCAGTTCTTC
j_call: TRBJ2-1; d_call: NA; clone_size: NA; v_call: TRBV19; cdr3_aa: CASSRVLSSYNEQFF; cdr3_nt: TGTGCCAGTAGTAGGGTGTTAAGCTCCTACAATGAGCAGTTCTTC
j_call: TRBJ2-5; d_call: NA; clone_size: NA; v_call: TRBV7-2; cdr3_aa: CASSLGQETQYF; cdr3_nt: TGTGCCAGCAGCTTGGGACAAGAGACCCAGTACTTC
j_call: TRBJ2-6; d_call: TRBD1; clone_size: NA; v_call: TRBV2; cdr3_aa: CASNHRGTGANVLTF; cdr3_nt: TGTGCCAGCAATCACAGGGGGACCGGGGCCAACGTCCTGACTTTC
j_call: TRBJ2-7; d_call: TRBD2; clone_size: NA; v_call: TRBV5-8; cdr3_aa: CASSDWGGTYEQYF; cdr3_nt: TGTGCCAGCAGCGACTGGGGGGGGACCTACGAGCAGTACTTC
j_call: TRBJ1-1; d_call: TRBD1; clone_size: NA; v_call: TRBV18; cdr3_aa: CASSPTSGQEAFF; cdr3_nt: TGTGCCAGCTCACCAACCTCGGGACAGGAAGCTTTCTTT
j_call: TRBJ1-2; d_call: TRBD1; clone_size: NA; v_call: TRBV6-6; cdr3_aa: CASSSRDRGSGGYTF; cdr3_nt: TGTGCCAGCAGTTCCAGGGACAGGGGAAGCGGTGGCTACACCTTC
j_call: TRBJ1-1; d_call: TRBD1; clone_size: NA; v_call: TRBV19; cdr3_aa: CASTRGANRGYTEAFF; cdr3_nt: TGTGCCAGTACTCGGGGCGCTAACAGGGGTTACACTGAAGCTTTCTTT
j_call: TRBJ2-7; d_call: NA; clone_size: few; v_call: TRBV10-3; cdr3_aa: CAISGAGYEQYF; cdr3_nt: TGTGCCATCAGTGGGGCGGGTTACGAGCAGTACTTC
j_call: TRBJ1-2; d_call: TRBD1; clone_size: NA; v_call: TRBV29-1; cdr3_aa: CSVDGAGDSYGYTF; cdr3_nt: TGCAGCGTTGACGGGGCAGGGGACAGCTATGGCTACACCTTC
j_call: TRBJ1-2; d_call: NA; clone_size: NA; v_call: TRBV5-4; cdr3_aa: CASSFSRDGRDTF; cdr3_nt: TGTGCCAGCAGCTTCAGCAGGGATGGGCGAGACACCTTC
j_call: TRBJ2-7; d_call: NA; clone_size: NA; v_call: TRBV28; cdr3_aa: CASSSVPYEQYF; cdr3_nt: TGTGCCAGCAGTTCGGTCCCCTACGAGCAGTACTTC
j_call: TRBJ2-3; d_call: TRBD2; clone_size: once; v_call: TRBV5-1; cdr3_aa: CASSPRTSGRTDTQYF; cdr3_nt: TGCGCCAGCAGCCCCAGGACTAGCGGACGCACAGATACGCAGTATTTT
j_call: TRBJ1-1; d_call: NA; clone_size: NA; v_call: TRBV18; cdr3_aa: CASSPQGTGTEAFF; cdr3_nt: TGTGCCAGCTCACCGCAGGGTACTGGGACTGAAGCTTTCTTT
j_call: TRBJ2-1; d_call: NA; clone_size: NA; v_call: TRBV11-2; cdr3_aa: CASRDGGRVEQFF; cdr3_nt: TGTGCCAGCAGGGACGGGGGCAGGGTTGAGCAGTTCTTC
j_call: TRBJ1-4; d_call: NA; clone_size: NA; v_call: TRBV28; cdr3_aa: CASSSSGGGAGTNEKLFF; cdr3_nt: TGTGCCAGCAGTTCTTCAGGCGGGGGCGCGGGGACTAATGAAAAACTGTTTTTT
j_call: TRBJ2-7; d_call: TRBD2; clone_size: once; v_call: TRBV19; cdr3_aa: CASKGLAGVEQYF; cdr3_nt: TGTGCCAGTAAGGGACTAGCGGGAGTCGAGCAGTACTTC
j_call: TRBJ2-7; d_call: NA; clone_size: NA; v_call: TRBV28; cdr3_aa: CASSSGHSYEQYF; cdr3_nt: TGTGCCAGCAGTTCTGGACATTCCTACGAGCAGTACTTC
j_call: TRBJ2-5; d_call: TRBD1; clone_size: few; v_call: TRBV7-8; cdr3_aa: CASSKGQGDYQETQYF; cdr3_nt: TGTGCCAGCAGCAAAGGACAGGGGGACTACCAAGAGACCCAGTACTTC
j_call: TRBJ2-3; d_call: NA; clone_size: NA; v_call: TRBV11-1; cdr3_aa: CASSLGSAVKLTDTQYF; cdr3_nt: TGTGCCAGCAGCTTAGGGTCGGCGGTAAAGCTCACAGATACGCAGTATTTT
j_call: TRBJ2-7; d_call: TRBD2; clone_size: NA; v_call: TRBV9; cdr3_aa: CASSVASGRGEQYF; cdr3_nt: TGTGCCAGCAGCGTAGCTAGCGGGAGAGGCGAGCAGTACTTC
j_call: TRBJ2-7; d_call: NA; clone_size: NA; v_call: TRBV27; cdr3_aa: CASSSFSAPTYEQYF; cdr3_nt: TGTGCCAGCAGTTCTTTCAGCGCTCCCACCTACGAGCAGTACTTC
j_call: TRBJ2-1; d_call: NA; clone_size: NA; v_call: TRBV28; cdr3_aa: CASSLLSRGDNEQFF; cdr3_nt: TGTGCCAGCAGTTTGTTGTCTAGAGGGGATAATGAGCAGTTCTTC
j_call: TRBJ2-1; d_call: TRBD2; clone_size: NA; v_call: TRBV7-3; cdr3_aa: CASSLSLAGGAEQFF; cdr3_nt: TGTGCCAGCAGCTTAAGCCTAGCGGGAGGTGCTGAGCAGTTCTTC
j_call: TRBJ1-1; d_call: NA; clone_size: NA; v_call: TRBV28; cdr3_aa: CASSLYASGGAFF; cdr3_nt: TGTGCCAGCAGTTTATACGCCTCCGGGGGAGCTTTCTTT
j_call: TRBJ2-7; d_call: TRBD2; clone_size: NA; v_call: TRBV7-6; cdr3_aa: CASSFVAGGVYEQYF; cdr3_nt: TGTGCCAGCAGCTTTGTAGCGGGAGGTGTCTACGAGCAGTACTTC
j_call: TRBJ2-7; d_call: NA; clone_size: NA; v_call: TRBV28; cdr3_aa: CASSFTGIEQYF; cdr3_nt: TGTGCCAGCAGTTTTACTGGGATCGAGCAGTACTTC
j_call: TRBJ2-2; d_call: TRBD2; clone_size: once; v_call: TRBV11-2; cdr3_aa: CASSPPPSSGTSSRELFF; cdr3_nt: TGTGCCAGCAGCCCCCCGCCCTCTAGCGGGACCAGCAGCAGGGAGCTGTTTTTT
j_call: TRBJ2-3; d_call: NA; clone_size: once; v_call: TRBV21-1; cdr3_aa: CASSKGKGGSYTDTQYF; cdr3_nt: TGTGCCAGCAGCAAAGGGAAGGGCGGGAGTTACACAGATACGCAGTATTTT
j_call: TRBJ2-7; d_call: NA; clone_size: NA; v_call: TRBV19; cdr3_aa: CASTQPGRDYEQYF; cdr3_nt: TGTGCCAGTACCCAACCGGGCAGGGACTACGAGCAGTACTTC
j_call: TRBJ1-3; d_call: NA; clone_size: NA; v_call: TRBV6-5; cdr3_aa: CASSNTGTGNTIYF; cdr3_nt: TGTGCCAGCTCGAATACAGGGACTGGAAACACCATATATTTT
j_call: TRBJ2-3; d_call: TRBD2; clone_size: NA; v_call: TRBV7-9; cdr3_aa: CASSEPGLAGLSTDTQYF; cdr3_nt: TGTGCCAGCAGCGAGCCGGGACTAGCGGGACTAAGCACAGATACGCAGTATTTT
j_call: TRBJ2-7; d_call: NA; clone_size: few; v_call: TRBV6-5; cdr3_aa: CASRRTEHEQYF; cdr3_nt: TGTGCCAGCAGGCGGACAGAGCACGAGCAGTACTTC
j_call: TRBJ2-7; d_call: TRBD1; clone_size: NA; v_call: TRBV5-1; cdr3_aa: CASSLSGQASYEQYF; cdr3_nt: TGCGCCAGCAGCTTGTCGGGACAGGCCTCCTACGAGCAGTACTTC
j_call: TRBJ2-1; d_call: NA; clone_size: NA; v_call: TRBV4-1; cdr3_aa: CASSRLTSYNEQFF; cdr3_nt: TGCGCCAGCAGCCGTTTGACTTCGTACAATGAGCAGTTCTTC
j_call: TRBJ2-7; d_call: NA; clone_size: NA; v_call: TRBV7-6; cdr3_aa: CASSFQRDSYEQYF; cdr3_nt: TGTGCCAGCAGCTTTCAAAGGGACTCCTACGAGCAGTACTTC
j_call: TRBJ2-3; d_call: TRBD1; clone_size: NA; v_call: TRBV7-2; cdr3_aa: CASSPGTGGDTQYF; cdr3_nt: TGTGCCAGCAGCCCAGGGACAGGAGGAGATACGCAGTATTTT
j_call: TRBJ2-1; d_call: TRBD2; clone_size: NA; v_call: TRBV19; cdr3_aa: CASSWGAAGLAGGPYNEQFF; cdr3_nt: TGTGCCAGTAGTTGGGGGGCCGCGGGGCTAGCGGGAGGACCCTACAATGAGCAGTTCTTC
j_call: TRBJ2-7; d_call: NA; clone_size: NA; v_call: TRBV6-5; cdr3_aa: CASSYSGAEREQYF; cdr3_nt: TGTGCCAGCAGTTACTCGGGCGCCGAAAGAGAGCAGTACTTC
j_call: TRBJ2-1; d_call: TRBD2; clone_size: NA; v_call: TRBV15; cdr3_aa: CATSPGDYSGRPNEQFF; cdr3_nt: TGTGCCACCAGCCCTGGAGATTATAGCGGGAGGCCCAATGAGCAGTTCTTC
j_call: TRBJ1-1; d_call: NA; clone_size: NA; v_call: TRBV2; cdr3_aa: CASSLSSGNTEAFF; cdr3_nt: TGTGCCAGCAGCCTCTCTTCGGGAAACACTGAAGCTTTCTTT